Sequencing of this T cell receptor beta chain was carried out in a study of blood T cells in healthy people across ages. A second PCR of about 7 to 11 cycles used a sample-barcoded 5' primer and a J-beta primer mix. In TCRdb, the 5' RACE reads were re-called with MiXCR into one record per CDR3 protein. The table has around 790,000 distinct CDR3 sequences, approximately 48% seen once. The CDR3 contains 16 residues. V dropped 5 bases and J dropped 9; count of bases not matched to a gene: 15. Germline V gene lookup returns CDR1 LNHNV and CDR2 YYDKDF (reference sequence). The gene calls are TRBV15 and TRBJ2-1, with 8 nucleotides matching TRBD2. The receptor's source is a man in his 60s in good health. Sequenced material: blood. The CDR3 DNA reads TGTGCCACCAGCCCTCACGAACCGGGACTAGGGGGTGAGCAGTTCTTC. Translation: CATSPHEPGLGGEQFF.